The rows below give T cell receptor beta chains drawn from one sample of a study of T-cell memory formation after mild COVID-19. TCRdb ran MiXCR on the 5' RACE reads and lists one entry per CDR3 protein. The repertoire holds tens of thousands of distinct CDR3 sequences, with about 14% as singletons. Sequencing was performed on PBMCs or a T cell subset sorted from them (not recorded which). All receptors derive from a man aged 18 to 29 who had mild COVID-19 (a few samples of this study predate the infection). Cell type and time point are not known. Each CDR3 is given with its conserved first and last residue. Fields, in order: V gene, J gene, CDR3 length, clone size, CDR3 protein. Expanded clones get a size class; other rows say once, few or many, or leave the size out.

TRBV6-5	TRBJ1-2	16	many	CASSYSGDTANYGYTF
TRBV25-1	TRBJ2-1	17	NA	CASSEFLRGDSGNEQFF
TRBV7-6	TRBJ2-1	13	medium-sized	CASSTSQGSEQFF
TRBV11-2	TRBJ2-3	15	many	CASSLPGEPTDTQYF
TRBV2	TRBJ2-1	15	few	CASVPDRAKSNEQFF
TRBV7-8	TRBJ2-1	13	many	CASRLGAYNEQFF
TRBV4-1	TRBJ2-3	13	many	CASTGGPGDTQYF
TRBV4-1	TRBJ2-7	11	many	CASSQGTEQYF
TRBV3-1	TRBJ1-3	11	few	CASSQEGGWYF
TRBV20-1	TRBJ2-3	16	few	CSAREGLRGLPTTQYF
TRBV11-1	TRBJ2-1	14	NA	CASSMTLSYNEQFF
TRBV30	TRBJ1-2	14	NA	CAWSQAAGAYGYTF
TRBV7-2	TRBJ2-5	15	NA	CASSWGLGPKETQYF
TRBV19	TRBJ1-5	13	NA	CASRVGGNQPQHF
TRBV12-3/TRBV12-4	TRBJ2-3	15	few	CASSFEDRGGDTQYF
TRBV10-3	TRBJ1-5	14	many	CAISQGATGQPQHF
TRBV7-6	TRBJ2-2	16	NA	CASTFSGGAGTGELFF
TRBV9	TRBJ2-3	15	NA	CASSVEGTFTDTQYF
TRBV6-4	TRBJ2-3	15	few	CASRQTAASTDTQYF
TRBV18	TRBJ1-5	14	few	CASSPEDSNQPQHF
TRBV6-6	TRBJ1-6	17	NA	CASSYSGQGPPPSPLHF
TRBV29-1	TRBJ2-7	11	many	CSVNSLEEQYF
TRBV7-8	TRBJ1-5	14	few	CASSRKGGVQPQHF
TRBV4-2	TRBJ1-1	15	NA	CASSQDMESYAEAFF
TRBV4-3	TRBJ2-2	20	NA	CASSQDRIGSVNLNTGELFF
TRBV5-6	TRBJ2-3	16	few	CASSSNDRGSTDTQYF
TRBV4-3	TRBJ1-5	19	few	CASSQERFWAGVRNQPQHF